This T cell receptor beta chain came from a study of identical twins. Germline V gene sequence: CDR1 SGHVS, CDR2 FQNEAQ. Germline trimming cut 1 base from V and 0 bases from J; bases unmatched to any gene: 4. This CDR3 region has 17 residues. MiXCR, run by TCRdb on the 5' RACE reads, gives a single entry per CDR3 protein. This sample carries some 500,000 distinct CDR3 sequences, 20% to 25% of them seen once, and the ten largest clones take 0.91%. This clonotype was seen repeatedly, ten times or more. These data were also reused for a study on T cells expressing NK-cell markers. That study adds: The CD3+CD56-NKG2C+ fraction was also led by these clonotypes in a few donors.

This TCR was sampled from a woman aged 18-29 years in good health. Source material: CD4+ T cells sorted from blood. The rearrangement uses TRBV7-8 and TRBJ1-5; 9 bases are shared with TRBD1. The CDR3 spells CASSLVRTGASNQPQHF. CDR3 sequence (DNA): TGTGCCAGCAGCTTAGTTCGGACAGGGGCTAGCAATCAGCCCCAGCATTTT.